This T cell receptor beta chain was sequenced for a study of T cell repertoires and HLA-DP antigens. From germline, CDR1 is MNHEY and CDR2 SVGAGI. The V and J ends lost 4 bases and 10 bases respectively, with 16 bases between them. The CDR3 is 13 residues long. This clone was seen a single time. Its antigen is still unknown. Average purity of the negatively selected CD4+ T cells was just under 98%. Some clones are missing from TCRdb's copy, which holds only in-frame ones; the method was immunoSEQ multiplex PCR. This sample has more than 90,000 clones, with around 92% found just once. This clonotype was obtained from a woman under 30 in good health and CMV-seronegative. The rearrangement links TRBV6-5 to TRBJ1-1; D is possibly TRBD1 (5 bases). The sample consisted of CD4+ T cells from PBMCs. The CDR3, as DNA: TGTGCCAGCAGTTCTCCAGGACACTCTGCAGCTTTCTTT. Its protein product is CASSSPGHSAAFF.